What follows describes a single TCR beta chain. CDR1 MDHEN and CDR2 SYDVKM come from the germline V gene. V was shortened by 6 bases and J by 2 bases, with 17 bases between the two germline ends. The CDR3 length is 17 residues. Data came from immunoSEQ multiplex PCR; TCRdb stores just in-frame clones and leaves some out. The sample yields tens of thousands of clones, around 87% seen once. These data come from a study of blood T cell repertoires in COVID-19. Study at large: Sample material is recorded as cDNA or gDNA derived from T cells, B-cell-depleted T cells, or PBMCs.

The material sequenced was peripheral blood. The V call is TRBV28, the J call TRBJ2-6; tentatively, D is TRBD1 (5 bases). This TCR was sampled from a human donor in a cohort sampled during active COVID-19. CDR3 sequence reads: CASSLAGSPTGANVLTF. As DNA, the CDR3 is TGTGCCAGCAGCTTGGCAGGGTCCCCCACTGGGGCCAACGTCCTGACTTTC.